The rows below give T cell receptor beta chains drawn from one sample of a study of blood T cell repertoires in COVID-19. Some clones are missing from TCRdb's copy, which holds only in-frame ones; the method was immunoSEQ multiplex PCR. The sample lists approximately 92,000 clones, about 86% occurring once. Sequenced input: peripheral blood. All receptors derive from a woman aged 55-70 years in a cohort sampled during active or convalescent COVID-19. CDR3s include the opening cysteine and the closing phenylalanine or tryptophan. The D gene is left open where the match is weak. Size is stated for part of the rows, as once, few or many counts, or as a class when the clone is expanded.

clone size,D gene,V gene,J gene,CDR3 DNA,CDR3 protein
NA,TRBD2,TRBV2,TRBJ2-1,TGTGCCACAGGGAGGGGGACTAGAGTGGTCTTC,CATGRGTRVVF
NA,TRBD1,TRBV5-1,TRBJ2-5,TGCGCCAGCAGCTCCGGGACAGCCCAAGAGACCCAGTACTTC,CASSSGTAQETQYF
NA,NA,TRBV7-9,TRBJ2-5,TGTGCCAGCAGCCCAGTAGAGACCCAGTACTTC,CASSPVETQYF
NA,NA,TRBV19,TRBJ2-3,TGTGCCAGTAAGTTGCGTTTTAGCACAGATACGCAGTATTTT,CASKLRFSTDTQYF
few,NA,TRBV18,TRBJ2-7,TGTGCCAGCTCACCAAGGGGCGTCTCCTACGAGCAGTACTTC,CASSPRGVSYEQYF
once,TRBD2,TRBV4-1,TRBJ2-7,TGCGCCAGCAGCCAAGAACCGGGACTAGCGGGAGGGCTTTACGAGCAGTACTTC,CASSQEPGLAGGLYEQYF
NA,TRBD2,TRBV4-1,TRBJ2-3,TGCGCCAGCAGCACCCAAGCGGGGGGGACAGATACGCAGTATTTT,CASSTQAGGTDTQYF
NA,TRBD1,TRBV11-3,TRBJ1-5,TGTGCCAGCAGCTTAAGTCAGGGGGTGAATCAGCCCCAGCATTTT,CASSLSQGVNQPQHF
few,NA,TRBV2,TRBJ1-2,TGTGCCGGGGACACCGCTAACTATGGCTACACCTTC,CAGDTANYGYTF
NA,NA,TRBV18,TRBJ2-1,TGTGCCAGCTCACCAGGCGGGGGCCGAGGTTCCAGCTCCTACAATGAGCAGTTCTTC,CASSPGGGRGSSSYNEQFF
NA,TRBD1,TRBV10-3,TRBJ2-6,TGTGCCATCAGTGGAGCCCGGGACAGGGGGCTCGGGGCCAACGTCCTGACTTTC,CAISGARDRGLGANVLTF
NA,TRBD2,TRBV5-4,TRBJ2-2,TGTGCCAGCAGCTTGAGGGGCGGGGGGGCGAAGGAGCTGTTTTTT,CASSLRGGGAKELFF
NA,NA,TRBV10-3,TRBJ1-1,TGTGCCATCAGCAATACAGGGTCTGGAACTGAAGCTTTCTTT,CAISNTGSGTEAFF
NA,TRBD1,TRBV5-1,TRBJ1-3,TGCGCCAGCAGCCTCGGGACAGCGCTTCTCGGAAACACCATATATTTT,CASSLGTALLGNTIYF
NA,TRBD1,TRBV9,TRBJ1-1,TGTGCCAGCAGCGCTGAGACAGGGAGGAACACTGAAGCTTTCTTT,CASSAETGRNTEAFF
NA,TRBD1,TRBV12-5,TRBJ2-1,TGTGCTAGTGGTTTCACCCGGACAGGTAGCTCCTACAATGAGCAGTTCTTC,CASGFTRTGSSYNEQFF
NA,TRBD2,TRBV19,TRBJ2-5,TGTGCCAGCGGGGTTAGCGGGAGCGGAGAGACCCAGTACTTC,CASGVSGSGETQYF
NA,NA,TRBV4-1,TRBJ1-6,TGCGCCAGCAGCCAAGATGGAGGGTATCATTCACCCCTCCACTTT,CASSQDGGYHSPLHF
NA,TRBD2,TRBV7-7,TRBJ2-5,TGTGCTAGCAGCCCGGGACTAGCGGGGGGTCCCCAGTACTTC,CASSPGLAGGPQYF
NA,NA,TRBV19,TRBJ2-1,TGTGCCAGTAGCCTCTACAGCGGCCCTTACAATGAGCAGTTCTTC,CASSLYSGPYNEQFF
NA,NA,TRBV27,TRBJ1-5,TGTGCCAGCAGTTCGGTGGTCTCGAGGAGAAATAGCAATCAGCCCCAGCATTTT,CASSSVVSRRNSNQPQHF
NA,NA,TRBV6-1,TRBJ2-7,TGTGCCAGCAGTGATGCTGGTGCAGGCGAGCAGTACTTC,CASSDAGAGEQYF
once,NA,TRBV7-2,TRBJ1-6,TGTGCCAGCAGCACCAGGGGTAATTCACCCCTCCACTTT,CASSTRGNSPLHF
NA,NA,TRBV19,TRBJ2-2,TGTGCCAGTAGCTCTACCGGGACTGCGAACACCGGGGAGCTGTTTTTT,CASSSTGTANTGELFF
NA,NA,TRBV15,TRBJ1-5,TGTGCCACCAGCAATCAGGGTAGCAATCAGCCCCAGCATTTT,CATSNQGSNQPQHF
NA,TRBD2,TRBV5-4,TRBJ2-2,TGTGCCCGCCGCGGGGGGCGCGGGGGGCCCTCTGGCACCGGGGAGCTGTTTTTT,CARRGGRGGPSGTGELFF
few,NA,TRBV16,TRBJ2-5,TGTGCCAGCAGCCGGGGCCGAGAGACCCAGTACTTC,CASSRGRETQYF
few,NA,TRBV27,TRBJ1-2,TGTGCCAGCAGCCAGGGGTTTTTAGGTGGCTACACCTTC,CASSQGFLGGYTF
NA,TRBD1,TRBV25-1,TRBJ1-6,TGTGCCAGCAAAGAAAGGGACAGATTTGATTCACCCCTCCACTTT,CASKERDRFDSPLHF
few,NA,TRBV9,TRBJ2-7,TGTGCCAGCAGCGTAGGGGCAGGATCCTACGAGCAGTACTTC,CASSVGAGSYEQYF
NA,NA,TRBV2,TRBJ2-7,TGTGCCAGCAGCCTGGCTCCCTACGAGCAGTACTTC,CASSLAPYEQYF
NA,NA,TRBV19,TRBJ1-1,TGTGCCAGTAGTATAGAGGCGGCCCTAATAGGGAACACTGAAGCTTTCTTT,CASSIEAALIGNTEAFF
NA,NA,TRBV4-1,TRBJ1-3,TGCGCCAGCAGCCAAGATAGTAGGAGTGACACCATATATTTT,CASSQDSRSDTIYF
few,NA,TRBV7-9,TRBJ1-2,TGTGCCAGCAGCTTAAATCGACAGAGAAGGGGCTACACCTTC,CASSLNRQRRGYTF
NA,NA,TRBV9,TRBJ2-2,TGTGCCAGCAGCGAGGCCGGGACAACCGGGGAGCTGTTTTTT,CASSEAGTTGELFF
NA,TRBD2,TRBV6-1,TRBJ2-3,TGTGCCAGCAGTGAAGTTGCCCATAGCGGGGGGGCAGATACGCAGTATTTT,CASSEVAHSGGADTQYF
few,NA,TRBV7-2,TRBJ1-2,TGTGCCAGCAGTGGTAGTCCGGGGAACTATGGCTACACCTTC,CASSGSPGNYGYTF
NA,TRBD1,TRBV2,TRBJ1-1,TGTGCCAGCAGTGACCGGACAGGGAGGATCACTGAAGCTTTCTTT,CASSDRTGRITEAFF
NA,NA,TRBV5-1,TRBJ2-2,TGCGCCAGCAGCTGGGGGCCGGACACCGGGGAGCTGTTTTTT,CASSWGPDTGELFF
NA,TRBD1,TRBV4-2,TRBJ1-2,TGTGCCAGCAGCCAAGATAGGGGGACAGGGGTACACTATGGCTACACCTTC,CASSQDRGTGVHYGYTF
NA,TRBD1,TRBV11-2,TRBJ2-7,TGTGCCAGCAGCCCGCGACAGGGGCTCTCCTACGAGCAGTACTTC,CASSPRQGLSYEQYF
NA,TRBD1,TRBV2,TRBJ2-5,TGTGCCAGCAGCCGGGACAGGTCTGAAGAGACCCAGTACTTC,CASSRDRSEETQYF
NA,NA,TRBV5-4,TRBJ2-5,TGTGCCAGCAGCTTGGGACAGCCCATCCAAGAGACCCAGTACTTC,CASSLGQPIQETQYF
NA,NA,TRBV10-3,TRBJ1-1,TGTGCCATTGGGACATATAACACTGAAGCTTTCTTT,CAIGTYNTEAFF